This passage covers 9 T cell receptor beta chains from one sample sequenced in a study of T-cell memory formation after mild COVID-19. TCRdb analysed the 5' RACE reads with MiXCR anew, one entry per CDR3 protein. The repertoire holds roughly 300,000 distinct CDR3 sequences, with roughly 13% as singletons. The sequenced sample was PBMCs or a T cell subset sorted from them (not recorded which). These receptors came from a man aged 18 to 29 who had mild COVID-19 (a few samples of this study predate the infection). Cell type and time point are not known.

This clonotype was seen at least ten times. V is TRBV5-1 and J is TRBJ2-3; possible D gene TRBD2, 6 bases. The germline V and J ends were trimmed by 4 bases and 2 bases, with 11 bases remaining between them. Germline-derived CDR1 and CDR2 are SGHRS and YFSETQ. The CDR3 extends over 14 amino acids. The CDR3 region is CASSPGGPTDTQYF. The DNA for the CDR3 is TGCGCCAGCAGCCCCGGGGGACCCACAGATACGCAGTATTTT.

This clonotype was seen a few times. The J gene is TRBJ2-5, the V gene TRBV5-4; 11 positions match TRBD1. This CDR3 is built from 16 residues. J gave up 7 bases and V 3 bases, and 11 bases lay outside the gene matches. CDR1 and CDR2 (germline): SGHNT, YYREEE (reference sequence). The CDR3 DNA follows: TGTGCCAGCAGCTCGAGGAAGGGACAGGGGGTCGGGACCCAGTACTTC. This codes for CASSSRKGQGVGTQYF.

The chain recombines TRBV2 with TRBJ1-2, with D tentatively TRBD1 (5 bases). V was pared by 4 bases and J by 5 bases, with 14 bases between. Per germline, CDR1 SNHLY and CDR2 FYNNEI. This CDR3 is built from 14 residues. In DNA, the CDR3 is TGTGCCAGCAGTGCCGTTGGGGACTCTTATGGCTACACCTTC. Protein: CASSAVGDSYGYTF.

V usage is TRBV10-2 and J usage is TRBJ2-5, with D unresolved. The CDR3 has 14 amino acids. V lost 1 base and J 5 bases, leaving 11 bases between the germline ends. CDR1 and CDR2 (germline): WSHSY, SAAADI. CDR3 sequence: CASSEWLTRETQYF. The CDR3 bases are TGCGCCAGCAGTGAGTGGTTGACCCGGGAGACCCAGTACTTC.

V and J are TRBV11-2 and TRBJ2-5; 12 bases agree with TRBD1. V lost 3 bases to trimming and J lost 6 bases; unmatched junction nucleotides: 11. Germline-derived CDR1 and CDR2 are SGHAT and FQNNGV. The CDR3 covers 17 residues. The CDR3 DNA reads as TGTGCCAGCAGCTTTGCCACAGGGACAGGGGGCGTTCAGACCCAGTACTTC. Translating it yields CASSFATGTGGVQTQYF.

This clonotype was recorded at least ten times. Here the CDR3 DNA reads TGCGCCAGCAGCTGGAGGGGACTAGCGGGGACTTGGAGCTCCTACAATGAGCAGTTCTTC. This encodes CASSWRGLAGTWSSYNEQFF. The V call is TRBV5-1, the J call TRBJ2-1, with 13 bases that match TRBD2. From germline, CDR1 is SGHRS and CDR2 YFSETQ. The CDR3 is 20 residues long. Trimming took 3 bases from V and 0 from J; bases not matched to a gene: 12.

The chain joins TRBV7-9 to TRBJ1-2; D is unresolved. The CDR3 is 13 amino acids. Trimming left V 5 bases short and J 7 bases short, with 14 bases between. The germline CDR1 and CDR2 sequences are SEHNR and FQNEAQ (reference sequence). Here the CDR3 DNA reads TGTGCCAGCAGCAGGCGGGCGTCGTTTGGCTACACCTTC. This encodes CASSRRASFGYTF.

The chain combines TRBV7-8 with TRBJ2-2, with D perhaps matching TRBD1 (5 bases). The V gene's germline CDR1 is SGHVS and CDR2 FQNEAQ. V was shortened by 1 base and J by 3 bases, with 18 bases between the two germline ends. CDR3 length: 18 residues. CDR3 bases: TGTGCCAGCAGCTTAGTCATGCGGACAAGGGCGGACACCGGGGAGCTGTTTTTT. Amino acids: CASSLVMRTRADTGELFF.

The chain employs TRBV19 and TRBJ1-1, with D possibly matching TRBD1 (5 bases). The germline CDR1 and CDR2 sequences are LNHDA and SQIVND (reference sequence). The CDR3 consists of 13 residues. V was cut by 7 bases and J by 0 bases, with 9 bases left in between. The CDR3 DNA follows: TGTGCCAGTACCCCAGGGTTGAACACTGAAGCTTTCTTT. Amino acids: CASTPGLNTEAFF.